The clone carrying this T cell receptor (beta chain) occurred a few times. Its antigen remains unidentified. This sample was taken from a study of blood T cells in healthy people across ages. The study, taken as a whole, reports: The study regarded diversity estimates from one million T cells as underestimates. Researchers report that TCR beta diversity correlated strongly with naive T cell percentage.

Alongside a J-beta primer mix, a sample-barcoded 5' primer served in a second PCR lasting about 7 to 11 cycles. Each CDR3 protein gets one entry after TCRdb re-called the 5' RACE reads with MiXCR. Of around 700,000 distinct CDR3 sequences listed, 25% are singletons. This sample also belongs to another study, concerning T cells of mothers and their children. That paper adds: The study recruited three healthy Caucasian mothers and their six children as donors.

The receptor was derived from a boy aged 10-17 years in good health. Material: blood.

The CDR3 coding sequence is TGCAGCGTTAGGGGTACAGATACGCAGTATTTT. Encoded protein: CSVRGTDTQYF. The chain recombines TRBV29-1 with TRBJ2-3; tentatively, D is TRBD1 (5 bases). The CDR3 runs to 11 residues. The germline gives CDR1 SQVTM, CDR2 ANQGSEA. V gave up 5 bases and J gave up 3 bases, with 6 bases separating them.